What follows are 25 T cell receptor beta chains derived from one specimen sequenced in a study of vaccination effects on CD4 cells after COVID-19. Data came from immunoSEQ multiplex PCR; TCRdb stores just in-frame clones and leaves some out. This table holds roughly 13,000 clones, around three quarters found once. Antigen-specific CD4+ T cells expanded by the ViraFEST assay with viral peptide pools were then sequenced. The culture ran for less than 12 days, and then CD4+ T cells were isolated. Participants each got two BNT162b2 or mRNA-1273 vaccine doses. For these TCRs, the target antigens are not known. This material consisted of CD4+ T cells from PBMCs cultured with SARS-CoV-2 spike peptides, taken after COVID-19 vaccination. The receptors come from a human donor who received a COVID-19 vaccine.

This chain joins TRBV5-4 and TRBJ2-2; D possibly corresponds to TRBD2 (7 bases). The ends were cut back, 2 bases at V and 0 bases at J, with 11 bases in the middle. The CDR3 spans 16 residues. Germline V gene sequence: CDR1 SGHNT, CDR2 YYREEE (reference sequence). CDR3 region: CASSLGGVSNTGELFF. The CDR3 nucleotides are TGTGCCAGCAGCTTAGGGGGGGTATCGAACACCGGGGAGCTGTTTTTT.

This sequence joins TRBV30 and TRBJ2-2; no clear D gene. Trimming pared 4 bases from V and 7 bases from J, leaving 22 bases between. The CDR3 sequence is 16 residues long. In germline, CDR1 is GTSNPN, CDR2 SVGIG (reference sequence). The CDR3 loop is CAWTKTGSRGRGELFF. The CDR3 region has the DNA TGTGCCTGGACCAAGACTGGCTCGCGTGGACGCGGGGAGCTGTTTTTT.

This clone is a singleton in its sample. The rearrangement uses TRBV30 and TRBJ2-1; TRBD1 agrees at 7 bases. J lost 7 bases, V lost 2 bases, and 8 bases had no gene match. CDR3 length: 14 residues. Germline loops: CDR1 GTSNPN, CDR2 SVGIG (reference sequence). The CDR3 coding sequence is TGTGCCTGGAGTTCCGGGACAGTAGAGAATGAGCAGTTCTTC. Its protein product is CAWSSGTVENEQFF.

The CDR3 loop is CASTPTVNTGELFF. DNA for the CDR3: TGTGCCAGCACTCCTACAGTCAACACCGGGGAGCTGTTTTTT. The gene calls are TRBV28 and TRBJ2-2; D unresolved. Germline V CDR1 and CDR2: MDHEN, SYDVKM. The CDR3 extends over 14 amino acids. V shed 7 bases and J shed 2 bases, with 11 bases lying between them. The full variable domain, in which reference TRBV28 and TRBJ2-2 provide the parts outside the CDR3, is DVKVTQSSRYLVKRTGEKVFLECVQDMDHENMFWYRQDPGLGLRLIYFSYDVKMKEKGDIPEGYSVSREKKERFSLILESASTNQTSMYLCASTPTVNTGELFFGEGSRLTVL.

Concerning this clone itself: Relative to the germline gene, one junction end is altered; a read error may explain this. This rearrangement joins TRBV7-7 to TRBJ2-1; either TRBD1 or TRBD2 may supply D (5 bases each). This CDR3 is built from 15 residues. CDR1 and CDR2 from the germline V gene are SSHAT and FNYEAQ (reference sequence). The CDR3 sequence is CASSSGTEGGNEQFF. The CDR3 DNA sequence: TGTGCTAGCAGCTCCGGGACCGAGGGTGGTAATGAGCAGTTCTTC.

The chain carries TRBV7-2 and TRBJ2-5; TRBD2 matches 9 bases. V was clipped by 4 bases and J by 5 bases; unmatched bases: 5. The CDR3 runs 14 residues. Looked up from germline, CDR1 is SGHTA and CDR2 is FQGNSA. CDR3 protein: CASSSIAGVETQYF. The CDR3 bases are TGTGCCAGCAGCTCTATAGCGGGAGTTGAGACCCAGTACTTC.

This clone was picked up one time. The chain has TRBV11-2 and TRBJ1-6, with D maybe TRBD1 (6 bases). Trimming left V 6 bases short and J 5 bases short, with 11 bases between. CDR1 is SGHAT, CDR2 FQNNGV, per germline. This CDR3 is 14 amino acids long. CDR3 amino acids: CASSRGADNSPLHF. DNA of the CDR3: TGTGCCAGCAGTCGGGGGGCGGATAATTCACCCCTCCACTTT.

This clone is deemed large (0.1 to 1%). This rearrangement joins TRBV6-1 to TRBJ1-2, with D maybe TRBD1 (5 bases). The germline V gene encodes CDR1 MNHNS and CDR2 SASEGT. CDR3 length: 11 residues. V lost 3 bases, J lost 7 bases, and 6 bases lay in between. CDR3 sequence: CASSDRVGYTF. DNA of the CDR3: TGTGCCAGCAGTGACAGGGTTGGCTACACCTTC.

This sequence joins TRBV6-1 and TRBJ1-1, with D uncertain. Germline V gene data show CDR1 as MNHNS and CDR2 as SASEGT. This CDR3 comprises 14 residues. V was trimmed by 2 bases and J by 4 bases, leaving 11 bases between them. CDR3 nucleotide sequence: TGTGCCAGCAGTGAAACAAGGACGGGCACTGAAGCTTTCTTT. Its translation is CASSETRTGTEAFF.

This sequence joins TRBV2 and TRBJ2-5, with D unclear. This CDR3 has 14 amino acids. CDR1 is SNHLY and CDR2 is FYNNEI in the germline V gene. The V end lost 4 bases, the J end lost 0 bases, and 9 bases lay between the germline ends. The CDR3 DNA reads TGTGCCAGCAGTGGTATCGTGTACCAAGAGACCCAGTACTTC. The encoded protein is CASSGIVYQETQYF.

The table lists this clone with a count of one. This chain uses TRBV28 with TRBJ2-7; 8 bases match TRBD1. The V gene's germline CDR1 is MDHEN and CDR2 SYDVKM. J lost 4 bases, V lost 2 bases, and 7 bases had no gene match. CDR3 size: 15 residues. For the CDR3, the DNA is TGTGCCAGCAGTTTAGTTGGACAGGGAGGTTACGAGCAGTACTTC. The encoded protein is CASSLVGQGGYEQYF.

This chain connects TRBV9 to TRBJ2-1; 8 bases are a match to TRBD1. There are 17 residues in the CDR3. Losses at the gene ends were 3 bases for V and 4 bases for J; bases not matched to a gene: 12. Germline CDR1 reads SGDLS; CDR2 reads YYNGEE. CDR3 DNA sequence: TGTGCCAGCAGCGGGAGAGGACAGGGAGGTTCGTACAATGAGCAGTTCTTC. It translates to CASSGRGQGGSYNEQFF. The complete variable domain, with remaining parts taken from reference TRBV9 and TRBJ2-1, reads DSGVTQTPKHLITATGQRVTLRCSPRSGDLSVYWYQQSLDQGLQFLIQYYNGEERAKGNILERFSAQQFPDLHSELNLSSLELGDSALYFCASSGRGQGGSYNEQFFGPGTRLTVL.

The chain uses TRBV6-6 and TRBJ2-3; 11 nucleotides line up with TRBD2. The CDR3 contains 16 residues. V was pared by 6 bases and J by 3 bases, with 8 bases of the junction left unmatched. Germline values: CDR1 MNHNY, CDR2 SVGAGI (reference sequence). For the CDR3, the DNA is TGTGCCAGCAGCCATTTTATAGCGGGAGGGACAGATACGCAGTATTTT. It translates to CASSHFIAGGTDTQYF.

The CDR3 here is CASSSGQVYQETQYF. CDR3 DNA sequence: TGCGCCAGCAGCTCGGGACAGGTGTACCAAGAGACCCAGTACTTC. V usage is TRBV5-1 and J usage is TRBJ2-5; 8 bases agree with TRBD1. The germline gives CDR1 SGHRS, CDR2 YFSETQ. The CDR3 runs to 15 residues. The J segment lost 0 bases and the V segment lost 3 bases, leaving 4 bases of the junction unmatched.

The genes are TRBV27 and TRBJ2-7; 8 positions agree with TRBD2. The CDR3 length is 15 residues. J gave up 1 base and V 8 bases, and 10 bases lay outside the gene matches. The germline gives CDR1 MNHEY, CDR2 SMNVEV (reference sequence). The CDR3 loop reads CASSRGGGPSYEQYF. CDR3 bases: TGTGCCAGCTCTCGGGGGGGAGGGCCATCCTACGAGCAGTACTTC.

The rearrangement uses TRBV30 and TRBJ2-4, with a tentative D call TRBD2 (6 bases). Trimming removed 3 bases from V and 0 bases from J, with 12 bases in between. This CDR3 contains 15 residues. Germline CDR1 GTSNPN, CDR2 SVGIG (reference sequence). CDR3 nucleotides: TGTGCCTGGAGCTCTAGCGAACTAGCCAAAAACATTCAGTACTTC. It codes for CAWSSSELAKNIQYF.

CDR3 nucleotides: TGTGCCAGCAGCCTCTCCAGGGGGAACACTGAAGCTTTCTTT. It translates to CASSLSRGNTEAFF. V and J are TRBV5-6 and TRBJ1-1, with TRBD1 as a possible D gene (6 bases). Germline CDR1 SGHDT, CDR2 YYEEEE. The CDR3 is 14 amino acids. Trimming cost V 4 bases and J 1 base, with 11 bases left between them. The full variable domain, rest sourced from reference TRBV5-6 and TRBJ1-1, is DAGVTQSPTHLIKTRGQQVTLRCSPKSGHDTVSWYQQALGQGPQFIFQYYEEEERQRGNFPDRFSGHQFPNYSSELNVNALLLGDSALYLCASSLSRGNTEAFFGQGTRLTVV.

The chain joins TRBV6-1 to TRBJ2-7, with D perhaps TRBD1 or TRBD2 (5 bases each). Trimming took 2 bases from V and 2 from J, leaving 13 bases between them. This CDR3 contains 15 residues. Germline V gene lookup returns CDR1 MNHNS and CDR2 SASEGT. CDR3 loop: CASSEYGTYTYEQYF. In DNA, the CDR3 is TGTGCCAGCAGTGAATATGGGACGTACACCTACGAGCAGTACTTC.

The gene calls are TRBV5-5 and TRBJ2-1; 8 nucleotides align to TRBD1. The CDR3 spans 16 residues. The V gene's germline CDR1 is SGHKS and CDR2 YYEKEE (reference sequence). V lost 1 base and J lost 1; bases outside the gene matches: 4. CDR3 region: CASSLPRTGSYNEQFF. The CDR3 DNA reads TGTGCCAGCAGCTTGCCCCGGACAGGGTCCTACAATGAGCAGTTCTTC.

This chain uses TRBV29-1 with TRBJ1-1, with D possibly being TRBD1 (6 bases). The germline gives CDR1 SQVTM, CDR2 ANQGSEA. This CDR3 has 13 residues. Trimming shortened V by 5 bases and J by 4 bases, and 14 bases separated the two germline ends. This chain's CDR3 is CSVSQGSGTEAFF. The CDR3, as DNA: TGCAGCGTTAGTCAGGGGTCTGGCACTGAAGCTTTCTTT.

The chain is built from TRBV6-2 or TRBV6-3 and TRBJ2-3; either TRBD1 or TRBD2 may fit D (5 bases each). V was shortened by 0 bases and J by 1 base, with 8 bases between the two germline ends. Germline V gene sequence: CDR1 MNHEY, CDR2 SVGEGT. This CDR3 contains 15 residues. The CDR3: CASSYSGVGTDTQYF. The CDR3 nucleotides read TGTGCCAGCAGTTACTCGGGGGTGGGCACAGATACGCAGTATTTT.

The table lists this clone with many counts. The chain joins TRBV28 to TRBJ1-2; D is unresolved. The ends were cut back, 6 bases at V and 7 bases at J, with 12 bases in the middle. The V gene's germline CDR1 is MDHEN and CDR2 SYDVKM. The CDR3 extends over 12 amino acids. The CDR3: CASSPFAFGYTF. DNA for the CDR3: TGTGCCAGCAGCCCCTTTGCCTTTGGCTACACCTTC.

The genes are TRBV4-1 and TRBJ2-3; 9 positions agree with TRBD2. Trimming cost V 2 bases and J 2 bases; bases outside gene matches: 14. Germline V gene sequence: CDR1 MGHRA, CDR2 YSYEKL. The CDR3 loop spans 19 amino acids. The CDR3 sequence is CASSQPPGLAEGPTDTQYF. CDR3 nucleotides: TGCGCCAGCAGCCAACCTCCGGGACTAGCAGAGGGGCCCACAGATACGCAGTATTTT.

This chain links TRBV6-1 with TRBJ1-5; D may be TRBD1 (5 bases). This CDR3 contains 16 residues. Deletions cut 4 bases from V and 7 bases from J, with 20 bases between. Germline CDR1 reads MNHNS; CDR2 reads SASEGT. The CDR3 DNA follows: TGTGCCAGCAGTGGACGAACCGGGACCGGCGGGCAGCCCCAGCATTTT. This sequence encodes CASSGRTGTGGQPQHF.

The J gene is TRBJ1-2, the V gene TRBV6-1; D possibly corresponds to TRBD1 (6 bases). The length of the CDR3 is 15 residues. V lost 0 bases and J lost 0, with 8 bases in between. CDR1 and CDR2 (germline): MNHNS, SASEGT. The CDR3 bases are TGTGCCAGCAGTGAAGCAGGGGGTGCTAACTATGGCTACACCTTC. The encoded protein is CASSEAGGANYGYTF.